The 14 T cell receptor beta chains listed next were all sequenced from one sample in a study of human T cells and chemical hapten exposure. As to time point: patch test 1, 2 weeks after DPC sensitization. Treatment denoted: therapeutic diphenylcyclopropenone sensitization with weekly scalp DPC. MiXCR was run by TCRdb on the RACE reads, yielding one entry per CDR3 protein. The top ten hold approximately 0.92% of the sample, which has around 120,000 distinct CDR3 sequences, roughly 15% seen once. The material was whole blood, obtained in connection with sensitization to the hapten diphenylcyclopropenone (DPC). Receptors originate from a man aged 18-30 years with alopecia areata. Some clones in this sample may be carry-over from other donors' samples.

This clonotype was seen ten or more times. V gene TRBV7-2 combines with J gene TRBJ2-5; D perhaps matches TRBD1 (6 bases). This CDR3 comprises 15 residues. Trimming left V 5 bases short and J 5 bases short, with 18 bases between. Germline V CDR1 and CDR2: SGHTA, FQGNSA. In DNA, the CDR3 is TGTGCCAGCAGCGCCCAGGGGTGGAAGGGGGAGACCCAGTACTTC. Protein sequence: CASSAQGWKGETQYF.

Written as DNA, the CDR3 is TGTGCCAGCAGCTTAGACATCGCCTATAATTCACCCCTCCACTTT. This codes for CASSLDIAYNSPLHF. The genes are TRBV7-3 and TRBJ1-6; D ambiguous. The V end lost 2 bases, the J end lost 2 bases, and 7 bases lay between the germline ends. Germline lookup yields CDR1 SGHTA and CDR2 FQGTGA. CDR3 length equals 15 residues.

The table lists this clonotype with a few counts. The chain combines TRBV6-2 or TRBV6-3 with TRBJ2-2; D is ambiguous. This CDR3 contains 13 residues. V was trimmed by 7 bases and J by 1 base, leaving 7 bases between them. The V gene's germline CDR1 is MNHEY and CDR2 SVGEGT. The chain's CDR3 is CASKWQNTGELFF. The CDR3 nucleotides read TGTGCCAGCAAGTGGCAGAACACCGGGGAGCTGTTTTTT.

The chain couples TRBV6-2 or TRBV6-3 to TRBJ2-4; 9 bases match TRBD2. The CDR3 runs 19 residues. Unmatched junction bases numbered 19, after V lost 6 bases and J lost 4 bases. Per the germline V gene, CDR1 is MNHEY and CDR2 is SVGEGT. The CDR3 DNA sequence: TGTGCCAGCAGGGAGAGAGCTAGCGGGGCCAATCGATTTAAAAACATTCAGTACTTC. Translation: CASRERASGANRFKNIQYF.

The rearrangement links TRBV6-4 to TRBJ2-1; the match to TRBD2 covers 11 bases. J lost 10 bases, V lost 0 bases, and 5 bases had no gene match. This CDR3 has 15 amino acids. CDR1 is MRHNA and CDR2 is SNTAGT in the germline V gene. The CDR3 spells CASSDSGTSGEEQFF. Written as DNA, the CDR3 is TGTGCCAGCAGTGACTCAGGGACTAGCGGTGAAGAGCAGTTCTTC.

In this sample, this clonotype turned up a few times. The V gene is TRBV9, the J gene TRBJ2-5; 9 bases map to TRBD1. J was trimmed by 6 bases and V by 4 bases; bases with no gene match: 10. The CDR3 is made up of 15 amino acids. The germline gives CDR1 SGDLS, CDR2 YYNGEE. This CDR3 reads CASSIGTGIGQTQYF. The CDR3 DNA reads as TGTGCCAGCAGCATTGGGACAGGGATCGGACAGACCCAGTACTTC. Together with reference TRBV9 and TRBJ2-5, the CDR3 gives the full variable domain: DSGVTQTPKHLITATGQRVTLRCSPRSGDLSVYWYQQSLDQGLQFLIQYYNGEERAKGNILERFSAQQFPDLHSELNLSSLELGDSALYFCASSIGTGIGQTQYFGPGTRLLVL.

This chain joins TRBV14 and TRBJ2-3; TRBD2 matches at 9 bases. The CDR3 sequence is 17 residues long. Per the germline V gene, CDR1 is SGHDN and CDR2 is FVKESK. J lost 2 bases, V lost 0 bases, and 6 bases had no gene match. The CDR3 DNA reads as TGTGCCAGCAGCCAAGATCCCGCTAGCGGGGTCACAGATACGCAGTATTTT. It encodes CASSQDPASGVTDTQYF. Looking up the rest from reference TRBV14 and TRBJ2-3 gives the full variable domain: EAGVTQFPSHSVIEKGQTVTLRCDPISGHDNLYWYRRVMGKEIKFLLHFVKESKQDESGMPNNRFLAERTGGTYSTLKVQPAELEDSGVYFCASSQDPASGVTDTQYFGPGTRLTVL.

A few counts support this clonotype. J is TRBJ1-2 and V is TRBV20-1, with a possible D match to TRBD1 (6 bases). CDR3 length: 14 residues. Germline lookup yields CDR1 DFQATT and CDR2 SNEGSKA (reference sequence). Trimming removed 0 bases at V and 2 bases at J, with 10 bases between. The chain's CDR3 is CSAREWGRNYGYTF. The CDR3, as DNA: TGCAGTGCTAGAGAATGGGGGCGGAACTATGGCTACACCTTC.

This clonotype was detected only a few times. This chain joins TRBV12-3 or TRBV12-4 and TRBJ2-5, with 8 nucleotides matching TRBD1. V lost 5 bases and J lost 4; bases outside the gene matches: 6. The CDR3 runs 14 residues. CDR3 in amino acids: CASSPTGGRETQYF. CDR3 sequence (DNA): TGTGCCAGCAGTCCTACAGGGGGGAGAGAGACCCAGTACTTC.

This sequence joins TRBV29-1 and TRBJ2-2; tentative D call: TRBD2 (5 bases). This CDR3 has 16 amino acids. The germline CDR1 and CDR2 sequences are SQVTM and ANQGSEA. The V and J ends lost 8 bases and 0 bases respectively, with 19 bases between them. CDR3 nucleotide sequence: TGCAGCACTCGGGGTTCGAAAGCAACGAACACCGGGGAGCTGTTTTTT. It specifies CSTRGSKATNTGELFF.

The sample holds a few counts of this clonotype. The chain is built from TRBV29-1 and TRBJ1-5; D perhaps matches TRBD1 (5 bases). The V and J ends lost 2 bases and 6 bases respectively, with 11 bases between them. CDR3 length equals 13 residues. Germline V gives CDR1 SQVTM, CDR2 ANQGSEA. The CDR3 region is CSVEPDGGQPQHF. In nucleotides, the CDR3 is TGCAGCGTTGAACCGGACGGGGGTCAGCCCCAGCATTTT.

The sample holds many counts of this clonotype. The V call is TRBV7-2, the J call TRBJ1-1; D not resolved. V lost 1 base to trimming and J lost 4 bases, with 10 bases between them. This CDR3 spans 14 amino acids. Germline V gene data show CDR1 as SGHTA and CDR2 as FQGNSA. This chain's CDR3 is CASSLGPIGTEAFF. CDR3 DNA: TGTGCCAGCAGCTTAGGCCCTATTGGCACTGAAGCTTTCTTT.

This clonotype was counted ten times or more. The genes are TRBV3-1 and TRBJ2-5; TRBD1 or TRBD2 may be the D gene (5 bases each). This CDR3 region has 14 residues. V gave up 1 base and J gave up 7 bases, with 13 bases separating them. CDR1 and CDR2 from the germline V gene are LGHDT and YNNKEL (reference sequence). The CDR3 is CASSQGSVGGTQYF. Written as DNA, the CDR3 is TGTGCCAGCAGCCAAGGATCGGTTGGGGGGACCCAGTACTTC.

There are a few counts of this clonotype. V usage is TRBV6-5 and J usage is TRBJ2-5; D is perhaps TRBD2 (6 bases). Germline CDR1 MNHEY, CDR2 SVGAGI. The CDR3 loop spans 14 amino acids. Trimming took 2 bases from V and 4 from J, leaving 11 bases between them. The CDR3 nucleotides read TGTGCCAGCAGTTACATTAGCGGAGGAGAGACCCAGTACTTC. Its translation: CASSYISGGETQYF.